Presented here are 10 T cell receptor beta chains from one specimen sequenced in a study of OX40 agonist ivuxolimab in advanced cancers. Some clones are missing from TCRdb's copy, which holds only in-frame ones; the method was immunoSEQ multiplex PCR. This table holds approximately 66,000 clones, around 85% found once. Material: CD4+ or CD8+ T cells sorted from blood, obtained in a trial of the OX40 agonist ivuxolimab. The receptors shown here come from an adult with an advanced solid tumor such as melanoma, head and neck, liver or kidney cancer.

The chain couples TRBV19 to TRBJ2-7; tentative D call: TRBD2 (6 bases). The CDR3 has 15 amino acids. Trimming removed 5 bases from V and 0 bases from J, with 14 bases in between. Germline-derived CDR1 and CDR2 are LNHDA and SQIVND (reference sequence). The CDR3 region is CASSVVLAASYEQYF. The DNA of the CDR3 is TGTGCCAGTAGTGTCGTATTAGCGGCCTCCTACGAGCAGTACTTC.

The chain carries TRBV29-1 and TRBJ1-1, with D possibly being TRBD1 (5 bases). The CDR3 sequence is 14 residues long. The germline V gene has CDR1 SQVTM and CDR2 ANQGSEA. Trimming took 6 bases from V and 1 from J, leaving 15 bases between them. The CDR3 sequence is CSVPRDSQNTEAFF. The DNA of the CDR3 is TGCAGCGTCCCCAGGGACTCACAGAACACTGAAGCTTTCTTT.

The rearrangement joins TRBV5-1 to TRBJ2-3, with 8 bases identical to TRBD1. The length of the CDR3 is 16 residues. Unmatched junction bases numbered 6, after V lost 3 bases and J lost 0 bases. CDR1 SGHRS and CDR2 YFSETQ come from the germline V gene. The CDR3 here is CASSSLGQGSTDTQYF. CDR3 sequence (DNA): TGCGCCAGCAGCTCGTTAGGACAGGGCAGCACAGATACGCAGTATTTT.

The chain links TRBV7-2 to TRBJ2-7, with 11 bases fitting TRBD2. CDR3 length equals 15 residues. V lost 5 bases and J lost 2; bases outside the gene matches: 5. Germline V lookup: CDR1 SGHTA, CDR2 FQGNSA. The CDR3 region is CASSPPLAGAYEQYF. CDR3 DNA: TGTGCCAGCAGCCCGCCACTAGCGGGGGCCTACGAGCAGTACTTC.

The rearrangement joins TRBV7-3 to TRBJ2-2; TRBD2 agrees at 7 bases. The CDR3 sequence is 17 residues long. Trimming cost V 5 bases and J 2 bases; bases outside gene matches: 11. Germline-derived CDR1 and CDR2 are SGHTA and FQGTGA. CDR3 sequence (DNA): TGTGCCAGCAGCCACCCCCCGGGCGGGAGAAACACCGGGGAGCTGTTTTTT. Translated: CASSHPPGGRNTGELFF.

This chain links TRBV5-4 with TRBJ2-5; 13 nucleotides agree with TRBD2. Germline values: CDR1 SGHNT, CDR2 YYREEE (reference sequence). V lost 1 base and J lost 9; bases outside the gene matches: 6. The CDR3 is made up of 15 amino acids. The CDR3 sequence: CASSLRTSGGEAQYF. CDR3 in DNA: TGTGCCAGCAGCTTGCGTACTAGCGGGGGGGAGGCCCAGTACTTC. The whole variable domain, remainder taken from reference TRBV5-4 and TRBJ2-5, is ETGVTQSPTHLIKTRGQQVTLRCSSQSGHNTVSWYQQALGQGPQFIFQYYREEENGRGNFPPRFSGLQFPNYSSELNVNALELDDSALYLCASSLRTSGGEAQYFGPGTRLLVL.

The CDR3 region has the DNA TGCGCCAGCAGTCGAGGGGGCCTAGCGCTTATGGGGGATACGCAGTATTTT. Protein: CASSRGGLALMGDTQYF. J is TRBJ2-3 and V is TRBV4-1; tentatively, D is TRBD1 (7 bases). In germline, CDR1 is MGHRA, CDR2 YSYEKL. The CDR3 is 17 amino acids. V was cut by 6 bases and J by 6 bases, with 25 bases left in between.

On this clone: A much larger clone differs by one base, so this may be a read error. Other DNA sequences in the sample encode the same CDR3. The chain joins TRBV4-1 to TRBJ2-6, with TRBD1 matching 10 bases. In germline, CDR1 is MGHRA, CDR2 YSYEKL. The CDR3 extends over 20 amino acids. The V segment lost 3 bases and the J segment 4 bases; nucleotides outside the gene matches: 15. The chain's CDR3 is CASSHVLTGGRTYGANVLTF. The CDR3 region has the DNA TGCGCCAGCAGCCACGTGCTGACAGGGGGCCGGACCTACGGGGCCAACGTCCTGACTTTC.

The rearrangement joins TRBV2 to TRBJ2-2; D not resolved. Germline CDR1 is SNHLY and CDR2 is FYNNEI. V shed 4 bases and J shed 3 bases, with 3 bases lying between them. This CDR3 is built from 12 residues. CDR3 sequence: CASSADTGELFF. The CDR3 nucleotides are TGTGCCAGCAGTGCGGACACCGGGGAGCTGTTTTTT.

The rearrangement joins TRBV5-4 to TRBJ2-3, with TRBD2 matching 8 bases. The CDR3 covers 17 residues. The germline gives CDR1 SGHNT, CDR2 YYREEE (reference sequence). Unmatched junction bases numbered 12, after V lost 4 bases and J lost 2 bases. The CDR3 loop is CASSPGWQRGSTDTQYF. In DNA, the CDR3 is TGTGCCAGCAGCCCCGGGTGGCAGCGGGGGTCCACAGATACGCAGTATTTT.